Listed below are T cell receptor beta chains from one sample, sequenced in a study of T cell responses to AZD1222 COVID-19 vaccine. Clones were sequenced by immunoSEQ multiplex PCR, and TCRdb holds only the in-frame ones, with some missing. This repertoire shows tens of thousands of clones, about 90% found once; its top ten account for roughly 17%. The material sequenced was peripheral blood, taken on day 0 of AZD1222 vaccination. The source is an adult in good health. Each CDR3 is given with its conserved first and last residue.

TRBV7-9	TRBJ1-2	CASSLSAQALHDYGYTF
TRBV6-5	TRBJ2-7	CASSYRRAPYEQYF
TRBV6-5	TRBJ1-2	CASNQGYGYTF
TRBV3-1/TRBV3-2	TRBJ2-1	CASSSGTSGTGEQFF
TRBV2	TRBJ1-3	CASSAWTASSSGNTIYF
TRBV24-1	TRBJ2-3	CATSERKTGGTDTQYF
TRBV5-5	TRBJ1-1	CASSLESIRTELTEAFF
TRBV30	TRBJ1-4	CAWRGGTNEKLFF
TRBV29-1	TRBJ2-4	CSVVPQTGNIQYF
TRBV27	TRBJ2-7	CASKIGGGSSYEQYF
TRBV6-2/TRBV6-3	TRBJ2-7	CASSYHERHQAGEQYF
TRBV5-6	TRBJ2-7	CASSLQAVGLEQYF
TRBV15	TRBJ1-5	CATSRDLAAGGEQPQHF
TRBV19	TRBJ1-1	CASSPRQGPYEREAFF
TRBV7-9	TRBJ2-2	CASSLATGGPGELFF
TRBV19	TRBJ2-7	CASSGGGPTPYEQYF